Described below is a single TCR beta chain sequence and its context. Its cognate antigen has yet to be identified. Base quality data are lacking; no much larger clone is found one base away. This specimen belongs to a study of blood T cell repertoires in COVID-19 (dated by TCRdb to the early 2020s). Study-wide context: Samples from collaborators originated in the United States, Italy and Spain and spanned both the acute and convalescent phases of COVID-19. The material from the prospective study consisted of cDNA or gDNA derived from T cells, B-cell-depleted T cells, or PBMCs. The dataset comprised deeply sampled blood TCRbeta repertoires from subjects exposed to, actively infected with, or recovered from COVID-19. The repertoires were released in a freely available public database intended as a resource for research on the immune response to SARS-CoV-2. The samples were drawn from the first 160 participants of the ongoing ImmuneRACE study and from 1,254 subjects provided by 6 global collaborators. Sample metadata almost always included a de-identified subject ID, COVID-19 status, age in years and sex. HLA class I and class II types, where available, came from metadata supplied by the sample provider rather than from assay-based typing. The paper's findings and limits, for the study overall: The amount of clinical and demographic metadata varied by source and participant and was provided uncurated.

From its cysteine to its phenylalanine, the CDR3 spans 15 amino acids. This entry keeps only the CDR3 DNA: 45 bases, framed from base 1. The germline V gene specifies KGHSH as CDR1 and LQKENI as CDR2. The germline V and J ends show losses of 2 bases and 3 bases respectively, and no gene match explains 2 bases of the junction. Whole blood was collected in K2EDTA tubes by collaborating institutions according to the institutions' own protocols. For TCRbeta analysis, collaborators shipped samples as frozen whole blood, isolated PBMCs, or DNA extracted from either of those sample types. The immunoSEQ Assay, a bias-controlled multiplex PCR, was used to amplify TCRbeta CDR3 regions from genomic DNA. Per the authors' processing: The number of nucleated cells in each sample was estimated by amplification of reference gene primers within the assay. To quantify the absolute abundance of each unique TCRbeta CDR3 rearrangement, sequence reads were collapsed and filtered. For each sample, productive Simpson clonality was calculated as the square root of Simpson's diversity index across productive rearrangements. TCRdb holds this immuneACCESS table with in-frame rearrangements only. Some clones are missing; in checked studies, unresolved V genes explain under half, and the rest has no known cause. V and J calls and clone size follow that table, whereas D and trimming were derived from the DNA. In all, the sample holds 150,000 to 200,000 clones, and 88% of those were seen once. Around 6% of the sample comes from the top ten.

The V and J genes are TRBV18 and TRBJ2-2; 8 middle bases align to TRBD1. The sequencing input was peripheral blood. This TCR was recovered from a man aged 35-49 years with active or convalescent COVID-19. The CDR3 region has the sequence CASSPGTGYTGELFF. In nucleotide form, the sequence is TGTGCCAGCTCACCAGGGACAGGTTACACCGGGGAGCTGTTTTTT. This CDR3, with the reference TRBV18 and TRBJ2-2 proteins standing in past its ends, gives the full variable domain NAGVMQNPRHLVRRRGQEARLRCSPMKGHSHVYWYRQLPEEGLKFMVYLQKENIIDESGMPKERFSAEFPKEGPSILRIQQVVRGDSAAYFCASSPGTGYTGELFFGEGSRLTVL.